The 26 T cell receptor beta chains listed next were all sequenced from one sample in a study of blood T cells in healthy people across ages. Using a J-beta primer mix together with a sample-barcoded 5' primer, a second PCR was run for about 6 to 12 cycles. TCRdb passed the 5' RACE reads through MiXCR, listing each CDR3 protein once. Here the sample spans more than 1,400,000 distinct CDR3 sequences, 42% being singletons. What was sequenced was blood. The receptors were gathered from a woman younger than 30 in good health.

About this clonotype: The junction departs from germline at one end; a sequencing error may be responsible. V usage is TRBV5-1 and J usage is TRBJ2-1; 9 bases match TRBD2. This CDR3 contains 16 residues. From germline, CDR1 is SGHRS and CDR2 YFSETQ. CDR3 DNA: TGCGCCAGCAGCTTGGGACTAGCGGTCTCCTACTATGAGCAGTTCTTC. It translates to CASSLGLAVSYYEQFF. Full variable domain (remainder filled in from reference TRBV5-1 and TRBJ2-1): KAGVTQTPRYLIKTRGQQVTLSCSPISGHRSVSWYQQTPGQGLQFLFEYFSETQRNKGNFPGRFSGRQFSNSRSEMNVSTLELGDSALYLCASSLGLAVSYYEQFFGPGTRLTVL.

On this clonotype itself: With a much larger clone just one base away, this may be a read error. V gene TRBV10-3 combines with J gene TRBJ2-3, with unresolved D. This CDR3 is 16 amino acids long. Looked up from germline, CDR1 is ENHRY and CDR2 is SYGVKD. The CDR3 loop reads CAISKSKSGSTDTQYF. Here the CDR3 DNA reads TGTGCCATCAGTAAGTCCAAAAGTGGTAGCACAGATACGCAGTATTTT.

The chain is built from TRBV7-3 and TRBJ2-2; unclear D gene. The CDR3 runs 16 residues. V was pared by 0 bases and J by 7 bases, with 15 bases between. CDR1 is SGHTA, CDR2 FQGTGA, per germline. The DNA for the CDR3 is TGTGCCAGCAGCTTAACTCCAAACACCCCTCACGGGGAGCTGTTTTTT. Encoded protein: CASSLTPNTPHGELFF.

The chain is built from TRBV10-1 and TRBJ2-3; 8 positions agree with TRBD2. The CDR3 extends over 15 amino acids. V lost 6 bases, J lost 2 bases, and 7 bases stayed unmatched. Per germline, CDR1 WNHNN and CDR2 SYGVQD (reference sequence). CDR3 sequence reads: CASSATSGITDTQYF. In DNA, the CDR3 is TGCGCCAGCAGCGCCACTAGCGGAATCACAGATACGCAGTATTTT.

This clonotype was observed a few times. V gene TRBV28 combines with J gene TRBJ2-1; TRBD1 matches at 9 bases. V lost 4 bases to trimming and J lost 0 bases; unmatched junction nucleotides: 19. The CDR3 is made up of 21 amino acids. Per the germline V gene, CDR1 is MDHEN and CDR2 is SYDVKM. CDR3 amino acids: CASSSGQGVWGVTASYNEQFF. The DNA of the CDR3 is TGTGCCAGCAGTTCGGGACAGGGCGTTTGGGGGGTGACAGCCTCCTACAATGAGCAGTTCTTC.

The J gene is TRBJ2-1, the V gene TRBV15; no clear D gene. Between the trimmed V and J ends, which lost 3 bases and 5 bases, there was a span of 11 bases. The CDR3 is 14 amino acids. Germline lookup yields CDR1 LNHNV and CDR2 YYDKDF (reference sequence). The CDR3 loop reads CATSSKAGHNEQFF. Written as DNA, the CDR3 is TGTGCCACCAGCAGTAAGGCAGGCCACAATGAGCAGTTCTTC. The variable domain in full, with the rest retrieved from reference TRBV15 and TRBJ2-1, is DAMVIQNPRYQVTQFGKPVTLSCSQTLNHNVMYWYQQKSSQAPKLLFHYYDKDFNNEADTPDNFQSRRPNTSFCFLDIRSPGLGDTAMYLCATSSKAGHNEQFFGPGTRLTVL.

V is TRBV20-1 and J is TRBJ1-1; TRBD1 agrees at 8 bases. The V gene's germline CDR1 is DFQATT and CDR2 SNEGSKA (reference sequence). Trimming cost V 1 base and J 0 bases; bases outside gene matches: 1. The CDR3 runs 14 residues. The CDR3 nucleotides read TGCAGTGCTAGAGGGGGACAGGTGAACACTGAAGCTTTCTTT. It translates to CSARGGQVNTEAFF.

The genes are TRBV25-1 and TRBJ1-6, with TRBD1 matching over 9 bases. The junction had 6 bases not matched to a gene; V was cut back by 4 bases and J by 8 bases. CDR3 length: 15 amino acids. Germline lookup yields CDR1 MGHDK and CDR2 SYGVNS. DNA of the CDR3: TGTGCCAGCAGTGGGCCGGACAGGGGATATTCACCCCTCCACTTT. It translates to CASSGPDRGYSPLHF. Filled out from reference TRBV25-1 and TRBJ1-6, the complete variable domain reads EADIYQTPRYLVIGTGKKITLECSQTMGHDKMYWYQQDPGMELHLIHYSYGVNSTEKGDLSSESTVSRIRTEHFPLTLESARPSHTSQYLCASSGPDRGYSPLHFGNGTRLTVT.

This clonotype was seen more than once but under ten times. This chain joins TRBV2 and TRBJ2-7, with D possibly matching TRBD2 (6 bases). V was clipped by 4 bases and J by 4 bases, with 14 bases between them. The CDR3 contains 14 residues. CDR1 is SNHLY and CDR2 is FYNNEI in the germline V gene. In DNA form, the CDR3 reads TGTGCCAGCAGTGGTGGAGGGGCATTGTACGAGCAGTACTTC. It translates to CASSGGGALYEQYF.

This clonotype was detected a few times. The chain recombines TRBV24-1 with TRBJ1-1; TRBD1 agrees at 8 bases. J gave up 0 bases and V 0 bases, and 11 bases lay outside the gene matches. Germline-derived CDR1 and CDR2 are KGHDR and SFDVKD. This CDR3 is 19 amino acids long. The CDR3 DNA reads TGTGCCACCAGTGATTTGCCACCGAATGGGGACAGGATGAACACTGAAGCTTTCTTT. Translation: CATSDLPPNGDRMNTEAFF.

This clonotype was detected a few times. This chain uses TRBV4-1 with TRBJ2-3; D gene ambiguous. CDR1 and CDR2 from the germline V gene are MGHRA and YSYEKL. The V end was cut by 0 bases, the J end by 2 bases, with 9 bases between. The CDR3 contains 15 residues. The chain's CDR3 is CASSQDVGVTDTQYF. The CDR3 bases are TGCGCCAGCAGCCAAGACGTTGGGGTCACAGATACGCAGTATTTT.

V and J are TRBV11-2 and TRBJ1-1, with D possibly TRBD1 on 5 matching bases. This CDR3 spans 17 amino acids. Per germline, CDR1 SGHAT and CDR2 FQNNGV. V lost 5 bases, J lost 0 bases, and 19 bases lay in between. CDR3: CASSPDTGSYLNTEAFF. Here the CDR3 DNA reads TGTGCCAGCAGCCCGGACACGGGGAGCTATTTGAACACTGAAGCTTTCTTT.

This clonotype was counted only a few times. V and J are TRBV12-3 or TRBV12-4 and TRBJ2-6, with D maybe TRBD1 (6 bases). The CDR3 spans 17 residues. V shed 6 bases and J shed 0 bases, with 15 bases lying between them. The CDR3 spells CASSVTGFRSGANVLTF. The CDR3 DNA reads TGTGCCAGCAGCGTAACAGGGTTCCGCTCTGGGGCCAACGTCCTGACTTTC.

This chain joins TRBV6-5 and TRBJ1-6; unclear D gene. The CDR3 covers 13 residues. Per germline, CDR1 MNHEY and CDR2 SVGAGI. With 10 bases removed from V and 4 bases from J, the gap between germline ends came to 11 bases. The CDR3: CATQPQYNSPLHF. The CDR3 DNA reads TGTGCCACCCAACCACAGTATAATTCACCCCTCCACTTT.

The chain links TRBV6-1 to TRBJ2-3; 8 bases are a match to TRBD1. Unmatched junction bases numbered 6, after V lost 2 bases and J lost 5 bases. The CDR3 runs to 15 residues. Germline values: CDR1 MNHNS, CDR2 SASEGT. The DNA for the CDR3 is TGTGCCAGCAGTGAATGGGGACAGGTCAAAGATACGCAGTATTTT. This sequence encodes CASSEWGQVKDTQYF.

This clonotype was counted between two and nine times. This CDR3 is CASSLDWAGRFDQPQHF. The CDR3 region has the DNA TGTGCCAGCAGCTTAGATTGGGCAGGGCGGTTCGATCAGCCCCAGCATTTT. The J gene is TRBJ1-5, the V gene TRBV11-2, with D possibly matching TRBD1 (5 bases). V shed 0 bases and J shed 5 bases, with 17 bases lying between them. CDR1 and CDR2 (germline): SGHAT, FQNNGV. There are 17 residues in the CDR3.

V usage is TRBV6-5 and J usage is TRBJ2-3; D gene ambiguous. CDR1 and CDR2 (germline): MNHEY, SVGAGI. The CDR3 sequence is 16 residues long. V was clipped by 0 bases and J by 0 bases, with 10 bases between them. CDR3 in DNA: TGTGCCAGCAGTTACTCCCACCCCCGGAGCACAGATACGCAGTATTTT. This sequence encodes CASSYSHPRSTDTQYF.

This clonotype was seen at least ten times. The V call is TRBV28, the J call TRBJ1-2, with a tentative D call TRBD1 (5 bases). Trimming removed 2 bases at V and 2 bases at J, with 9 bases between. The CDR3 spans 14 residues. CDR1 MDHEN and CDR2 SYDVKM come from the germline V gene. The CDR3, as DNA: TGTGCCAGCAGTTTAGGGGCAGGGAACTATGGCTACACCTTC. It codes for CASSLGAGNYGYTF.

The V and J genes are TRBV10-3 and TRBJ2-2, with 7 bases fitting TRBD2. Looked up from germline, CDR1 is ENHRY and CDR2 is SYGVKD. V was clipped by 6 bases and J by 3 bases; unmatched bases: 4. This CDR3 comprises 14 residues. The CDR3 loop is CAISGLGDTGELFF. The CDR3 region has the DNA TGTGCCATCAGCGGACTAGGGGACACCGGGGAGCTGTTTTTT.

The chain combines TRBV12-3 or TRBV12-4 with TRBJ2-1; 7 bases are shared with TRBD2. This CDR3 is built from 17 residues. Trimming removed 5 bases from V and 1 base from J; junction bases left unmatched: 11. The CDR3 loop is CASSDPDREESYNEQFF. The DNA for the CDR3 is TGTGCCAGCAGTGACCCCGACCGGGAGGAATCCTACAATGAGCAGTTCTTC.

The DNA of the CDR3 is TGTGCCAGCAGCACACGACTAGCGGGAGATCTCGCTCCGGAGACCCAGTACTTC. Amino acids: CASSTRLAGDLAPETQYF. The chain uses TRBV21-1 and TRBJ2-5; the table's D call TRBD2 went unverified against the DNA. TRBV21-1 is described as a pseudogene. This CDR3 spans 18 amino acids.

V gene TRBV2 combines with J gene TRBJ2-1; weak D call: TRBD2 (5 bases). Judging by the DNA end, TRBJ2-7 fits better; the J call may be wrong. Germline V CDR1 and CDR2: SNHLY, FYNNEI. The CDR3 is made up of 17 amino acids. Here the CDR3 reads CASSEGGAAWGIYEQYF. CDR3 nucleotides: TGTGCCAGCAGTGAAGGAGGAGCGGCTTGGGGTATCTACGAGCAGTACTTC.

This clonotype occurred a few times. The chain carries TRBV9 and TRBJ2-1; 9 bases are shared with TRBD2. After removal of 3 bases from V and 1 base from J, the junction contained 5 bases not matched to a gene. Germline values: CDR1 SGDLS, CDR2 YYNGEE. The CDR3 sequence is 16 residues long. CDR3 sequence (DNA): TGTGCCAGCAGCGCCTCTAGCGGGGCTTCCTACAATGAGCAGTTCTTC. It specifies CASSASSGASYNEQFF.

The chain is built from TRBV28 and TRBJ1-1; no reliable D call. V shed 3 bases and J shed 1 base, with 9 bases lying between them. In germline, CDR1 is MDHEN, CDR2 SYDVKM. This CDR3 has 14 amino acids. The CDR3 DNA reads TGTGCCAGCAGTTTCGGCAGGAGGAACACTGAAGCTTTCTTT. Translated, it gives CASSFGRRNTEAFF. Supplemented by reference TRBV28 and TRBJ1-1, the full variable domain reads DVKVTQSSRYLVKRTGEKVFLECVQDMDHENMFWYRQDPGLGLRLIYFSYDVKMKEKGDIPEGYSVSREKKERFSLILESASTNQTSMYLCASSFGRRNTEAFFGQGTRLTVV.

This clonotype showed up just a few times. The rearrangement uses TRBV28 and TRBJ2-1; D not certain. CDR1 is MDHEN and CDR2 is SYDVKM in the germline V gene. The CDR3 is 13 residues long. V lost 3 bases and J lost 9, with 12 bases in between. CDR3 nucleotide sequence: TGTGCCAGCAGTTTTAGTGAAAGTGGTGAGCAGTTCTTC. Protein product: CASSFSESGEQFF.

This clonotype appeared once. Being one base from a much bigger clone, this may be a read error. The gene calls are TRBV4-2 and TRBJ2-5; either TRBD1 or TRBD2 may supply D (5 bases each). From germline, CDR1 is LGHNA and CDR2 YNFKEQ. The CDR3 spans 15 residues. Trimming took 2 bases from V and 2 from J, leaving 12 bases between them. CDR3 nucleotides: TGTGCCAGCAGCCAACCCCGGGGCAAACAAGAGACCCAGTACTTC. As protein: CASSQPRGKQETQYF.